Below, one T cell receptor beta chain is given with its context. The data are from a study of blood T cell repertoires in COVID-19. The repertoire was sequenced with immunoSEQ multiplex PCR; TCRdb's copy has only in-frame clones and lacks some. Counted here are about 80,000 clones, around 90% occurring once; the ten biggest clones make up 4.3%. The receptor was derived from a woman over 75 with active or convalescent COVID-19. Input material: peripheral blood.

CDR3 sequence reads: CASRTGDVQPQHF. DNA for the CDR3: TGTGCCAGCCGGACAGGCGACGTCCAGCCCCAGCATTTT. The chain uses TRBV19 and TRBJ1-5; 7 positions agree with TRBD1. This CDR3 has 13 residues. V lost 9 bases, J lost 7 bases, and 9 bases stayed unmatched. The germline V gene has CDR1 LNHDA and CDR2 SQIVND (reference sequence).